Each of the 27 T cell receptor beta chains below was sequenced from the same sample in a study of Graves' ophthalmopathy and Graves' hyperthyroidism (dated by TCRdb to the late 2010s). This sample was sequenced with an Illumina HiSeq 2000. For repertoire sequencing, TCR beta CDR3 regions were amplified from RNA transcripts. The first round was an RT-PCR using HTBI primers with the Qiagen OneStep RT-PCR kit, and this first round was followed by a second-round multiplex PCR, then size selection and purification. TCRdb passed the public sequencing reads through fastp at Q25 and MiXCR, retaining productive beta sequences. Entries are consolidated by CDR3 protein sequence, retaining the most common genes and DNA. The sample has 680,000 or so distinct CDR3 sequences on record, 22% of them singletons. Roughly 7.4% of the sample is taken by the ten largest. The sample taken for sequencing was peripheral blood. The receptor set was obtained from a woman aged 18-29 years with stable Graves' hyperthyroidism. Some clones in this sample may be carry-over from other donors' samples. Donor details come from another sample of the same person, matched by shared clones.

This clonotype was detected ten times or more. The chain links TRBV6-2 or TRBV6-3 to TRBJ1-1; D remains unclear. The CDR3 is made up of 17 amino acids. V was trimmed by 0 bases and J by 3 bases, leaving 17 bases between them. Germline V CDR1 and CDR2: MNHEY, SVGEGT. CDR3 residues: CASSYSVAAVLDTEAFF. For the CDR3, the DNA is TGTGCCAGCAGTTACTCCGTGGCGGCGGTTTTGGACACTGAAGCTTTCTTT.

This clonotype occurred a few times. This sequence joins TRBV4-1 and TRBJ2-5; 9 bases line up with TRBD1. With 3 bases clipped from V and 6 bases from J, the junction kept 11 bases outside the gene matches. Germline V gives CDR1 MGHRA, CDR2 YSYEKL. CDR3 length equals 16 residues. The CDR3 here is CASSQPRDRAPQTQYF. The CDR3 nucleotides read TGCGCCAGCAGCCAGCCCCGGGACAGGGCTCCACAGACCCAGTACTTC.

A word on this clonotype: At one end the junction does not follow the germline gene, possibly because of a read error. This chain connects TRBV12-3 or TRBV12-4 to TRBJ2-3, with TRBD2 identical over 11 bases. This CDR3 has 13 amino acids. The CDR3 reads CASSTSGRQQSNF. The CDR3 region has the DNA TGTGCCAGCAGCACTAGCGGGAGACAGCAAAGCAATTTT.

This clonotype has ten or more counts. V is TRBV2 and J is TRBJ1-1; 9 nucleotides line up with TRBD1. The CDR3 totals 15 residues. Trimming took 6 bases from V and 3 from J; bases not matched to a gene: 8. Germline assignment: CDR1 SNHLY and CDR2 FYNNEI. CDR3 loop: CASRRGQGTDTEAFF. The DNA of the CDR3 is TGTGCCAGCAGGAGAGGACAGGGGACGGACACTGAAGCTTTCTTT.

The rearrangement uses TRBV6-1 and TRBJ2-2; 8 bases fit TRBD2. Germline values: CDR1 MNHNS, CDR2 SASEGT. CDR3 length: 15 amino acids. J lost 6 bases, V lost 9 bases, and 12 bases had no gene match. The CDR3 coding sequence is TGTGCCAGTGGCAAAGCGGGGGATTACGCCGGGGAGCTGTTTTTT. It codes for CASGKAGDYAGELFF.

This clonotype appeared many times. The CDR3 DNA reads as TGTGCCAGCAGTTTAGGCGGGAGGGGAGAGACCCAGTACTTC. This sequence encodes CASSLGGRGETQYF. The chain couples TRBV12-3 or TRBV12-4 to TRBJ2-5; 9 bases match TRBD2. The CDR3 spans 14 residues. The trim removed 1 base at V and 4 bases at J, leaving 1 base unmatched.

Here the CDR3 DNA reads TGCGCCAGCAGCCGGGGACCCCTCACCTCTATGAACACTGAAGCTTTCTTT. Translation gives CASSRGPLTSMNTEAFF. The chain recombines TRBV4-1 with TRBJ1-1; maybe TRBD1 (5 bases). CDR3 size: 17 residues. V lost 4 bases and J 0 bases, leaving 18 bases between the germline ends. The V gene's germline CDR1 is MGHRA and CDR2 YSYEKL.

The sample holds many counts of this clonotype. The V gene is TRBV6-1, the J gene TRBJ1-2; a possible D gene is TRBD1 (6 bases). CDR3 length: 16 residues. V was trimmed by 0 bases and J by 0 bases, leaving 11 bases between them. Germline V CDR1 and CDR2: MNHNS, SASEGT. CDR3: CASSEAHGQTNYGYTF. CDR3 coding DNA: TGTGCCAGCAGTGAAGCTCACGGACAGACTAACTATGGCTACACCTTC.

On this clonotype: One junction end does not reproduce the germline sequence, and a read error may be involved. The chain links TRBV12-3 or TRBV12-4 to TRBJ1-2; D not certain. The CDR3 has 11 amino acids. The CDR3 reads CASIWEYGYTF. The DNA of the CDR3 is TGTGCCAGCATCTGGGAGTATGGTTACACCTTC.

The chain links TRBV11-1 to TRBJ2-7; 9 positions match TRBD2. The CDR3 sequence is 16 residues long. The V gene's germline CDR1 is SGHAT and CDR2 FQDESV (reference sequence). V was pared by 2 bases and J by 5 bases, with 10 bases of the junction left unmatched. CDR3 sequence reads: CASSLRGGGVFNEQYF. The CDR3 DNA reads as TGTGCCAGCAGCTTACGAGGCGGGGGGGTATTCAACGAGCAGTACTTC.

This clonotype occurred many times. The chain has TRBV18 and TRBJ1-1, with D hard to call. Germline CDR1 and CDR2: KGHSH and LQKENI. The CDR3 has 14 residues. The V end was cut by 8 bases, the J end by 0 bases, with 13 bases between. CDR3 in amino acids: CASSPRPMNTEAFF. The CDR3 nucleotides are TGTGCCAGCAGCCCCAGACCCATGAACACTGAAGCTTTCTTT.

In this sample, this clonotype turned up a few times. A read error may be the cause here, since a much bigger clone is one base away. The CDR3 ends on some other residue instead of the conserved phenylalanine or tryptophan, so this is likely a read error. This chain links TRBV6-1 with TRBJ2-5, with D unresolved. CDR1 is MNHNS, CDR2 SASEGT, per germline. CDR3 length: 15 residues. The V end lost 0 bases, the J end lost 5 bases, and 13 bases lay between the germline ends. This chain's CDR3 is CASSEAFRMAETQYL. The CDR3 DNA reads as TGTGCCAGCAGTGAAGCGTTCAGGATGGCTGAGACCCAGTACCTC.

CDR3 in amino acids: CASSDRDNYEQYF. The CDR3 nucleotides read TGTGCCAGCAGCGACAGGGATAACTACGAGCAGTACTTC. This chain joins TRBV6-1 and TRBJ2-7; 7 nucleotides agree with TRBD1. The ends lost 6 bases at V and 3 bases at J; junction bases unmatched: 5. The CDR3 totals 13 residues. Germline V gives CDR1 MNHNS, CDR2 SASEGT.

This clonotype was observed at least ten times. The V call is TRBV10-2, the J call TRBJ2-7; D gene uncertain. The ends were cut back, 3 bases at V and 6 bases at J, with 12 bases in the middle. The germline CDR1 and CDR2 sequences are WSHSY and SAAADI. The CDR3 loop spans 13 amino acids. This chain's CDR3 is CASSEQTPGEQYF. Written as DNA, the CDR3 is TGCGCCAGCAGTGAACAGACTCCTGGCGAGCAGTACTTC.

This clonotype was recorded at least ten times. V is TRBV6-5 and J is TRBJ2-5; 7 bases map to TRBD1. The J segment lost 1 base and the V segment lost 2 bases, leaving 7 bases of the junction unmatched. This CDR3 spans 16 amino acids. CDR1 and CDR2 (germline): MNHEY, SVGAGI. The DNA for the CDR3 is TGTGCCAGCAGTTACGAGGGGACAGCAGGCCAAGAGACCCAGTACTTC. It translates to CASSYEGTAGQETQYF.

This chain links TRBV6-1 with TRBJ2-3; maybe TRBD2 (5 bases). The V and J ends lost 4 bases and 8 bases respectively, with 13 bases between them. This CDR3 has 13 residues. Germline V lookup: CDR1 MNHNS, CDR2 SASEGT. CDR3 DNA: TGTGCCAGCAGTGGGACTTCGGGGTTTACGCAGTATTTT. This translates into CASSGTSGFTQYF.

This clonotype was seen many times. The chain joins TRBV27 to TRBJ2-7; 7 positions match TRBD1. Trimming at V came to 2 bases and at J to 4 bases, leaving 8 bases not matched to a gene. Germline loops: CDR1 MNHEY, CDR2 SMNVEV (reference sequence). The CDR3 spans 15 residues. The CDR3 region is CASSLQYGTAYEQYF. CDR3 nucleotide sequence: TGTGCCAGCAGTTTACAGTACGGGACAGCATACGAGCAGTACTTC.

The rearrangement uses TRBV6-1 and TRBJ2-5; unclear D gene. Germline V gene data show CDR1 as MNHNS and CDR2 as SASEGT. V was clipped by 2 bases and J by 1 base, with 11 bases between them. The CDR3 has 15 amino acids. CDR3 sequence reads: CASSEMGGSQETQYF. The CDR3 DNA reads as TGTGCCAGCAGTGAAATGGGTGGTAGCCAAGAGACCCAGTACTTC.

This clonotype came up many times. The CDR3 is CATSVNTEAFF. CDR3 DNA: TGTGCCACCTCGGTGAACACTGAAGCTTTCTTT. V gene TRBV10-3 combines with J gene TRBJ1-1; D gene unclear. V lost 10 bases, J lost 0 bases, and 6 bases lay in between. Germline V gene data show CDR1 as ENHRY and CDR2 as SYGVKD. The CDR3 loop spans 11 amino acids.

A few counts support this clonotype. A much larger clone differs by one base, so this may be a read error. The rearrangement joins TRBV24-1 to TRBJ2-4, with 7 bases that match TRBD1. Germline V gene data show CDR1 as KGHDR and CDR2 as SFDVKD. V lost 0 bases, J lost 5 bases, and 18 bases stayed unmatched. This CDR3 spans 20 amino acids. Here the CDR3 reads CATSDLPHLTDRALENIQYF. The CDR3 region has the DNA TGTGCCACCAGTGATTTGCCCCACCTAACAGACAGGGCCCTAGAAAACATTCAGTACTTC.

This clonotype has a handful of counts. The V and J genes are TRBV12-3 or TRBV12-4 and TRBJ1-3; no clear D gene. This CDR3 is 13 amino acids long. Between the trimmed V and J ends, which lost 4 bases and 4 bases, there was a span of 8 bases. CDR3 loop: CASSSTGGNTIYF. DNA for the CDR3: TGTGCCAGCAGTTCCACGGGCGGAAACACCATATATTTT.

This clonotype was observed many times. The chain employs TRBV7-8 and TRBJ1-2; a possible D gene is TRBD1 (6 bases). Germline V gives CDR1 SGHVS, CDR2 FQNEAQ. V was pared by 5 bases and J by 3 bases, with 13 bases between. This CDR3 spans 14 amino acids. This CDR3 is CASSPRTADYGYTF. CDR3 DNA: TGTGCCAGCAGCCCGCGGACAGCGGACTATGGCTACACCTTC. Variable domain in full (rest from reference TRBV7-8 and TRBJ1-2): GAGVSQSPRYKVAKRGQDVALRCDPISGHVSLFWYQQALGQGPEFLTYFQNEAQLDKSGLPSDRFFAERPEGSVSTLKIQRTQQEDSAVYLCASSPRTADYGYTFGSGTRLTVV.

CDR3 in amino acids: CASSLFRNSNQPQHF. The DNA of the CDR3 is TGTGCCAGCAGTTTATTCAGAAATAGCAATCAGCCCCAGCATTTT. V and J are TRBV28 and TRBJ1-5; D gene uncertain. Trimming pared 1 base from V and 0 bases from J, leaving 7 bases between. Germline V gives CDR1 MDHEN, CDR2 SYDVKM. CDR3 length equals 15 residues. The full variable domain, with the rest looked up from reference TRBV28 and TRBJ1-5, is DVKVTQSSRYLVKRTGEKVFLECVQDMDHENMFWYRQDPGLGLRLIYFSYDVKMKEKGDIPEGYSVSREKKERFSLILESASTNQTSMYLCASSLFRNSNQPQHFGDGTRLSIL.

Concerning this clonotype: A read error is possible here, since a much larger clone lies one base away. The chain employs TRBV5-1 and TRBJ1-1; 11 bases line up with TRBD1. This CDR3 spans 16 amino acids. Germline V gene data show CDR1 as SGHRS and CDR2 as YFSETQ. This CDR3 reads CASILGPGQGEAEAFF. The CDR3 DNA sequence: TGCGCCAGCATCTTGGGACCGGGACAGGGGGAAGCAGAAGCTTTCTTT.

The J gene is TRBJ2-3, the V gene TRBV12-3 or TRBV12-4; no firm D call. The V and J ends lost 6 bases and 2 bases respectively, with 15 bases between them. The CDR3 extends over 15 amino acids. CDR3 sequence reads: CASSLDGRSTDTQYF. Here the CDR3 DNA reads TGTGCCAGCAGCTTGGACGGCAGGTCCACAGATACGCAGTATTTT.

This clonotype was counted at least ten times. V usage is TRBV28 and J usage is TRBJ1-5; TRBD1 might be the D (5 bases). Germline loops: CDR1 MDHEN, CDR2 SYDVKM. This CDR3 is built from 15 residues. The V gene lost 8 bases and the J gene lost 0 bases, with 14 bases spanning the gap. The CDR3 nucleotides read TGTGCCAGCCGGAATGGAGGGGATAGCAATCAGCCCCAGCATTTT. Its protein is CASRNGGDSNQPQHF.

Concerning this clonotype itself: This could be a read error, since a much larger clone is one nucleotide away. The chain carries TRBV12-3 or TRBV12-4 and TRBJ1-1; the D is unclear. This CDR3 comprises 13 residues. Trimming cost V 7 bases and J 10 bases, with 19 bases left between them. CDR3 sequence reads: CASTVGFKSGAFF. The CDR3 DNA reads as TGTGCCAGCACCGTAGGTTTCAAGTCTGGAGCTTTCTTT.